The 19 T cell receptor beta chains listed next were all sequenced from one sample in a study of shared clonotypes between healthy human individuals. Measured with immunoSEQ multiplex PCR; TCRdb has only the in-frame clones, and not every one. The sample contains some 1 million clones, approximately 70% of which appear only once. The sequencing input was memory CD4+ T cells sorted from blood. Specified subset: CD45RA-negative fraction. Receptor source: a man younger than 35 in good health.

This clone showed up just once. Other DNA sequences in the same sample also yield this CDR3. The rearrangement joins TRBV27 to TRBJ2-7; D gene unclear. The germline V gene encodes CDR1 MNHEY and CDR2 SMNVEV (reference sequence). This CDR3 contains 11 residues. The V and J ends lost 4 bases and 7 bases respectively, with 8 bases between them. The CDR3 is CASSSPGEQYF. In DNA form, the CDR3 reads TGTGCCAGCAGTTCCCCTGGGGAGCAGTACTTC.

The rearrangement links TRBV7-2 to TRBJ2-3; D perhaps matches TRBD1 (6 bases). Germline CDR1 and CDR2: SGHTA and FQGNSA. V was shortened by 5 bases and J by 2 bases, with 14 bases between the two germline ends. This CDR3 has 15 residues. The CDR3 region is CASSPTRQDTDTQYF. CDR3 DNA: TGTGCCAGCAGCCCCACGAGACAGGACACAGATACGCAGTATTTT.

V is TRBV27 and J is TRBJ2-7, with D tentatively TRBD1 (6 bases). This CDR3 has 15 amino acids. The germline CDR1 and CDR2 sequences are MNHEY and SMNVEV (reference sequence). Trimming stripped 5 bases from V and 3 bases from J, with 17 bases between. The CDR3 DNA is TGTGCCAGCAGTCCGGCCGGGACAACCGTCTACGAGCAGTACTTC. Translated, it gives CASSPAGTTVYEQYF.

The chain has TRBV5-5 and TRBJ1-2; D call uncertain. Germline lookup yields CDR1 SGHKS and CDR2 YYEKEE (reference sequence). CDR3 length: 13 amino acids. V lost 5 bases and J 0 bases, leaving 8 bases between the germline ends. The CDR3 DNA reads TGTGCCAGCAGTCGGAACTCTAACTATGGCTACACCTTC. Its protein product is CASSRNSNYGYTF.

The chain employs TRBV28 and TRBJ2-5; no firm D call. V gave up 5 bases and J gave up 6 bases, with 16 bases separating them. The CDR3 is 14 residues long. Germline V gives CDR1 MDHEN, CDR2 SYDVKM. CDR3 nucleotides: TGTGCCAGCAGTCTCCCAGTTGGCCCCAAGACCCAGTACTTC. Amino acids: CASSLPVGPKTQYF. The variable domain in full, with the rest retrieved from reference TRBV28 and TRBJ2-5, is DVKVTQSSRYLVKRTGEKVFLECVQDMDHENMFWYRQDPGLGLRLIYFSYDVKMKEKGDIPEGYSVSREKKERFSLILESASTNQTSMYLCASSLPVGPKTQYFGPGTRLLVL.

The chain combines TRBV5-1 with TRBJ2-7, with D possibly TRBD2 on 5 matching bases. This CDR3 is 13 amino acids long. V gave up 1 base and J gave up 4 bases, with 9 bases separating them. Germline V gives CDR1 SGHRS, CDR2 YFSETQ. The CDR3 coding sequence is TGCGCCAGCAGCTTGCTTCGGGGTTACGAGCAGTACTTC. It codes for CASSLLRGYEQYF.

This clone was seen a handful of times. The chain is built from TRBV28 and TRBJ2-1, with D unclear. Germline V gene data show CDR1 as MDHEN and CDR2 as SYDVKM. V lost 7 bases to trimming and J lost 3 bases, with 7 bases between them. The CDR3 runs 12 residues. In DNA form, the CDR3 reads TGTGCCAGCACAGCAGGCTACAATGAGCAGTTCTTC. This gives the protein CASTAGYNEQFF.

This rearrangement joins TRBV11-2 to TRBJ2-7, with D unresolved. This CDR3 is 11 amino acids long. V dropped 2 bases and J dropped 5 bases, with 4 bases sitting between them. CDR1 and CDR2 from the germline V gene are SGHAT and FQNNGV. CDR3 in DNA: TGTGCCAGCAGCTTACATAACGAGCAGTACTTC. Its protein is CASSLHNEQYF.

Note on this clone: Distinct nucleotide sequences in the sample also encode this CDR3. The chain combines TRBV6-6 with TRBJ1-5; 8 positions agree with TRBD1. Trimming removed 5 bases from V and 4 bases from J; junction bases left unmatched: 7. Germline assignment: CDR1 MNHNY and CDR2 SVGAGI (reference sequence). The CDR3 loop spans 15 amino acids. CDR3 DNA: TGTGCCAGCAGTCCAGGACAGGGATGGAATCAGCCCCAGCATTTT. Translation gives CASSPGQGWNQPQHF.

This sequence joins TRBV9 and TRBJ2-6, with 10 bases lining up with TRBD1. The CDR3 loop spans 20 amino acids. Germline V gene lookup returns CDR1 SGDLS and CDR2 YYNGEE. J was trimmed by 0 bases and V by 4 bases; bases with no gene match: 13. In DNA, the CDR3 is TGTGCCAGCAGCCCTTACCTCGGGACAGGGGCTAACTCTGGGGCCAACGTCCTGACTTTC. The encoded protein is CASSPYLGTGANSGANVLTF.

The gene calls are TRBV2 and TRBJ2-2; TRBD1 matches 11 bases. Unmatched junction bases numbered 2, after V lost 5 bases and J lost 3 bases. Germline CDR1 SNHLY, CDR2 FYNNEI. This CDR3 comprises 15 residues. CDR3 loop: CASSRTGGYTGELFF. The CDR3 region has the DNA TGTGCCAGCAGTCGGACAGGGGGCTACACCGGGGAGCTGTTTTTT.

This clone was recorded a few times. This chain connects TRBV6-6 to TRBJ1-4; D is uncertain. V was clipped by 7 bases and J by 2 bases, with 11 bases between them. CDR3 length equals 14 residues. Germline CDR1 and CDR2: MNHNY and SVGAGI (reference sequence). CDR3 in DNA: TGTGCCAGCACCACGGGTCAGACTAATGAAAAACTGTTTTTT. Amino acid sequence: CASTTGQTNEKLFF.

The chain links TRBV2 to TRBJ1-4; 8 bases map to TRBD1. Germline V gene sequence: CDR1 SNHLY, CDR2 FYNNEI. The CDR3 loop spans 14 amino acids. V was pared by 6 bases and J by 4 bases, with 4 bases of the junction left unmatched. CDR3 sequence reads: CASRVGQGNEKLFF. In nucleotides, the CDR3 is TGTGCCAGCAGAGTTGGACAGGGTAATGAAAAACTGTTTTTT.

The chain links TRBV5-4 to TRBJ1-2; D possibly corresponds to TRBD1 (6 bases). This CDR3 has 13 residues. Germline V gene data show CDR1 as SGHNT and CDR2 as YYREEE (reference sequence). V was shortened by 3 bases and J by 4 bases, with 10 bases between the two germline ends. The CDR3 sequence: CASSSGGGYGYTF. The CDR3 coding sequence is TGTGCCAGCAGCTCGGGGGGCGGCTATGGCTACACCTTC.

The chain combines TRBV5-1 with TRBJ1-1; the D gene is possibly TRBD1 (6 bases). The CDR3 contains 16 residues. Between the trimmed V and J ends, which lost 0 bases and 7 bases, there was a span of 19 bases. Germline values: CDR1 SGHRS, CDR2 YFSETQ. The CDR3 DNA reads TGCGCCAGCAGCTTGGGCCCTCGGGGGGGCGCAGGTGAAGCTTTCTTT. It yields the protein CASSLGPRGGAGEAFF.

This chain links TRBV5-1 with TRBJ2-2; D unclear. Looked up from germline, CDR1 is SGHRS and CDR2 is YFSETQ. The CDR3 runs to 15 residues. Trimming shortened V by 5 bases and J by 3 bases, and 14 bases separated the two germline ends. The DNA of the CDR3 is TGCGCCAGCAGAGCAACCGGCGTTGACACCGGGGAGCTGTTTTTT. Encoded protein: CASRATGVDTGELFF.

With regard to this clone: Other DNA sequences of this sample code for an identical CDR3. This rearrangement joins TRBV7-9 to TRBJ1-1; D is unclear. Between the trimmed V and J ends, which lost 4 bases and 5 bases, there was a span of 8 bases. The germline gives CDR1 SEHNR, CDR2 FQNEAQ (reference sequence). This CDR3 region has 12 residues. The CDR3 DNA follows: TGTGCCAGCAGCTCCGTGGGGACTGAAGCTTTCTTT. It yields the protein CASSSVGTEAFF.

J is TRBJ2-1 and V is TRBV11-2; D gene unclear. Germline loops: CDR1 SGHAT, CDR2 FQNNGV. The V and J ends lost 1 base and 1 base respectively, with 8 bases between them. This CDR3 region has 15 residues. The CDR3 DNA reads as TGTGCCAGCAGCTTAGGTCTAGGTTCCTACAATGAGCAGTTCTTC. The encoded protein is CASSLGLGSYNEQFF. The entire variable domain, with the rest obtained from reference TRBV11-2 and TRBJ2-1, is as follows: EAGVAQSPRYKIIEKRQSVAFWCNPISGHATLYWYQQILGQGPKLLIQFQNNGVVDDSQLPKDRFSAERLKGVDSTLKIQPAKLEDSAVYLCASSLGLGSYNEQFFGPGTRLTVL.

This clone was counted a single time. The rearrangement joins TRBV30 to TRBJ1-2; 7 nucleotides line up with TRBD1. The ends lost 1 base at V and 4 bases at J; junction bases unmatched: 3. CDR3 size: 13 residues. The germline V gene encodes CDR1 GTSNPN and CDR2 SVGIG (reference sequence). CDR3 sequence: CAWSGQGGYGYTF. CDR3 DNA: TGTGCCTGGAGTGGACAGGGCGGCTATGGCTACACCTTC.